The next 23 T cell receptor beta chains were all read from a single sample in a study of T cell repertoires in cytomegalovirus infection. One entry per CDR3 protein, called by TCRdb with MiXCR from the reads. Of 300,000 to 400,000 distinct CDR3 sequences listed, approximately 18% were seen once; the top ten hold around 10%. The sample consisted of PBMCs. The receptors shown here come from a human donor in good health (CMV status not recorded). Some clones in this sample may be carry-over from other donors' samples.

This clonotype was detected only a few times. The chain has TRBV7-9 and TRBJ2-5; the D gene could be TRBD1 or TRBD2 (5 bases each). Germline V gene lookup returns CDR1 SEHNR and CDR2 FQNEAQ (reference sequence). The CDR3 consists of 14 residues. The V end lost 5 bases, the J end lost 4 bases, and 14 bases lay between the germline ends. The CDR3 DNA sequence: TGTGCCAGCAGCCGGCCCCGGGGCGGAGAGACCCAGTACTTC. Translation gives CASSRPRGGETQYF.

This clonotype has at least ten counts. The chain couples TRBV28 to TRBJ1-4; D unresolved. V dropped 8 bases and J dropped 5 bases, with 12 bases sitting between them. CDR3 length equals 13 residues. Germline lookup yields CDR1 MDHEN and CDR2 SYDVKM. The CDR3 spells CASGILGNEKLFF. CDR3 coding DNA: TGTGCCAGCGGCATACTGGGAAATGAAAAACTGTTTTTT.

On this clonotype: The conserved closing phenylalanine or tryptophan is absent in this CDR3, likely reflecting a read error. Because the CDR3's place on the DNA is in doubt, the DNA is left out and the CDR3 is given as listed by TCRdb. The rearrangement joins TRBV12-3 or TRBV12-4 to TRBJ2-1; TRBD2, the D gene given by the table, was not confirmed from the DNA. The CDR3 region is 11 residues in length, termini included. The CDR3 reads CASSRGLAREY.

The table lists this clonotype with many counts. This chain links TRBV6-1 with TRBJ2-7, with D uncertain. Germline V gene sequence: CDR1 MNHNS, CDR2 SASEGT. CDR3 length: 14 amino acids. V was shortened by 7 bases and J by 5 bases, with 18 bases between the two germline ends. The CDR3 region is CASTEDGPGHEQYF. CDR3 in DNA: TGTGCCAGCACCGAGGACGGACCTGGCCACGAGCAGTACTTC.

The DNA for the CDR3 is TGCGCCAGCAGCCAAGCACGGGAGCTCGGCTACGAGCAGTACTTC. Translation gives CASSQARELGYEQYF. The chain carries TRBV4-3 and TRBJ2-7, with a weak D call TRBD2 (6 bases). The V end was cut by 1 base, the J end by 3 bases, with 13 bases between. The CDR3 extends over 15 amino acids. Per the germline V gene, CDR1 is LGHNA and CDR2 is YSLEER.

There are many counts of this clonotype. The J gene is TRBJ2-3, the V gene TRBV7-2; 14 bases match TRBD2. Germline V lookup: CDR1 SGHTA, CDR2 FQGNSA. J lost 5 bases, V lost 4 bases, and 5 bases had no gene match. The CDR3 contains 16 residues. The CDR3 is CASSSTSGGAIDTQYF. DNA of the CDR3: TGTGCCAGCAGCTCGACTAGCGGGGGGGCGATAGATACGCAGTATTTT.

This clonotype showed up just once. This sequence joins TRBV20-1 and TRBJ1-5; D is possibly TRBD1 (6 bases). V lost 3 bases, J lost 4 bases, and 10 bases lay in between. The CDR3 has 13 amino acids. Germline V gives CDR1 DFQATT, CDR2 SNEGSKA (reference sequence). The CDR3 coding sequence is TGCAGTGCTAGCCTCAGGGGAAATCAGCCCCAGCATTTT. This sequence encodes CSASLRGNQPQHF.

The sample holds many counts of this clonotype. J is TRBJ1-5 and V is TRBV20-1; weak D call: TRBD1 (6 bases). Looked up from germline, CDR1 is DFQATT and CDR2 is SNEGSKA (reference sequence). The V gene lost 3 bases and the J gene lost 1 base, with 7 bases spanning the gap. The CDR3 is made up of 13 amino acids. The CDR3 DNA reads as TGCAGTGCTAGTAGGGGGAGCAATCAGCCCCAGCATTTT. It yields the protein CSASRGSNQPQHF.

This clonotype was detected once. This chain joins TRBV20-1 and TRBJ1-1; no clear D. CDR3 length: 10 amino acids. Germline CDR1 and CDR2: DFQATT and SNEGSKA (reference sequence). Trimming left V 7 bases short and J 5 bases short, with 8 bases between. The DNA of the CDR3 is TGCAGTGGTAGGGATACTGAAGCTTTCTTT. It specifies CSGRDTEAFF.

The V and J genes are TRBV12-3 or TRBV12-4 and TRBJ1-2; tentatively, D is TRBD1 (5 bases). There are 14 residues in the CDR3. Between the trimmed V and J ends, which lost 6 bases and 5 bases, there was a span of 16 bases. Here the CDR3 reads CASSPPGGGYGYTF. As DNA, the CDR3 is TGTGCCAGCAGCCCCCCGGGTGGGGGGTATGGCTACACCTTC.

This clonotype was found a few times. The chain has TRBV2 and TRBJ2-3, with D tentatively TRBD1 (6 bases). The length of the CDR3 is 15 residues. Germline V CDR1 and CDR2: SNHLY, FYNNEI. V shed 6 bases and J shed 5 bases, with 18 bases lying between them. In DNA form, the CDR3 reads TGTGCCAGCAGCCGGGACACAGCCACGGGAGATACGCAGTATTTT. This encodes CASSRDTATGDTQYF.

This clonotype was recorded many times. CDR3 protein: CASSLPRGIEAGAQETQYF. The CDR3 region has the DNA TGTGCCAGCAGCCTTCCGAGGGGAATCGAAGCGGGGGCCCAAGAGACCCAGTACTTC. This chain links TRBV7-6 with TRBJ2-5, with 8 bases aligning to TRBD2. The germline V gene has CDR1 SGHVS and CDR2 FNYEAQ. The CDR3 length is 19 residues. The V and J ends lost 5 bases and 1 base, in that order; junction bases with no gene match: 18.

Many counts were recorded for this clonotype. This chain links TRBV7-2 with TRBJ1-2; D not resolved. V was cut by 3 bases and J by 9 bases, with 14 bases left in between. Germline V gene sequence: CDR1 SGHTA, CDR2 FQGNSA. The CDR3 is made up of 13 amino acids. The CDR3 loop reads CASSFRTRESYTF. The CDR3 coding sequence is TGTGCCAGCAGCTTTAGGACGAGGGAGAGCTACACCTTC.

This rearrangement joins TRBV20-1 to TRBJ2-3; a weak D match, TRBD2 (6 bases). The ends were cut back, 0 bases at V and 7 bases at J, with 17 bases in the middle. The CDR3 length is 15 residues. In germline, CDR1 is DFQATT, CDR2 SNEGSKA (reference sequence). The CDR3 nucleotides are TGCAGTGCTAGAGATTGGGGGGACCCCAGACATACGCAGTATTTT. This codes for CSARDWGDPRHTQYF.

The genes are TRBV20-1 and TRBJ2-1, with D maybe TRBD1 (5 bases). V gave up 3 bases and J gave up 6 bases, with 18 bases separating them. This CDR3 spans 15 amino acids. Germline V gene lookup returns CDR1 DFQATT and CDR2 SNEGSKA (reference sequence). CDR3: CSASKVQGWFNEQFF. CDR3 nucleotides: TGCAGTGCTAGTAAGGTTCAGGGTTGGTTCAATGAGCAGTTCTTC.

The chain carries TRBV6-2 or TRBV6-3 and TRBJ1-6; the match to TRBD1 covers 7 bases. V lost 5 bases and J lost 0; bases outside the gene matches: 13. Germline CDR1 and CDR2: MNHEY and SVGEGT. This CDR3 has 19 amino acids. CDR3 bases: TGTGCCAGCAGTCAGAGCATCCGACAGGGTGGCTCCTATAATTCACCCCTCCACTTT. Its translation is CASSQSIRQGGSYNSPLHF.

About this clonotype: Given a much more abundant clone one base away, this may be a read error. V is TRBV12-3 or TRBV12-4 and J is TRBJ2-1; D unresolved. The V end lost 3 bases, the J end lost 6 bases, and 21 bases lay between the germline ends. This CDR3 has 17 amino acids. The CDR3 DNA follows: TGTGCCAGCAGTTTCGAGGCAGCCTTGAGAGATTTCAATGAGCAGTTCTTC. Translated: CASSFEAALRDFNEQFF.

V is TRBV30 and J is TRBJ2-3; D unresolved. Germline CDR1 and CDR2: GTSNPN and SVGIG (reference sequence). This CDR3 has 14 residues. V lost 4 bases, J lost 2 bases, and 13 bases lay in between. CDR3: CAWTAVSPTDTQYF. CDR3 bases: TGTGCCTGGACTGCCGTATCCCCCACAGATACGCAGTATTTT.

This chain links TRBV4-1 with TRBJ2-7; 8 bases map to TRBD2. CDR3 length: 18 residues. Per the germline V gene, CDR1 is MGHRA and CDR2 is YSYEKL. Trimming took 5 bases from V and 5 from J; bases not matched to a gene: 20. CDR3 DNA: TGCGCCAGCAGCAAAGGGGAGGGTTGGAGCGGGAGTTTCAACGAGCAGTACTTC. Translated: CASSKGEGWSGSFNEQYF.

This clonotype was counted between two and nine times. The chain links TRBV2 to TRBJ1-2; D is uncertain. The CDR3 has 13 amino acids. Germline CDR1 and CDR2: SNHLY and FYNNEI. Trimming took 6 bases from V and 3 from J, leaving 11 bases between them. CDR3 sequence (DNA): TGTGCCAGCAGCGTGGGGAGTTACTATGGCTACACCTTC. Its protein product is CASSVGSYYGYTF.

CDR3 nucleotides: TGTGCCAGCAGTTGGAGCAAGGGGCCCCAGCATTTT. It yields the protein CASSWSKGPQHF. The chain employs TRBV5-6 and TRBJ1-5; D gene uncertain. Germline CDR1 is SGHDT and CDR2 is YYEEEE. CDR3 length equals 12 residues. V gave up 5 bases and J gave up 9 bases, with 12 bases separating them.

This clonotype was found a few times. The chain couples TRBV12-3 or TRBV12-4 to TRBJ1-5; tentative D call: TRBD1 (5 bases). This CDR3 is 11 amino acids long. V lost 8 bases and J 6 bases, leaving 8 bases between the germline ends. The CDR3 coding sequence is TGTGCCAGCGCAGGGCTTCAGCCCCAGCATTTT. Its protein is CASAGLQPQHF.

This clonotype was counted at least ten times. The V call is TRBV4-1, the J call TRBJ2-7; 7 bases match TRBD1. This CDR3 has 14 amino acids. Germline V gene lookup returns CDR1 MGHRA and CDR2 YSYEKL. The V and J ends lost 4 bases and 4 bases, in that order; junction bases with no gene match: 7. The CDR3 DNA reads as TGCGCCAGCAGCCCCACCGCGACAGGGTACGAGCAGTACTTC. The encoded protein is CASSPTATGYEQYF.